A selection of T cell receptor beta chains follows, all from one sample in a study of CD8+CD57+ T cells in acquired aplastic anemia. One entry per CDR3 protein results from TCRdb running MiXCR on the reads. The data contain 120,000 or so distinct CDR3 sequences, approximately 41% of them singletons. The specimen sequenced was sorted CD4+, CD8+, or CD8+CD57+ T cells (not recorded which) from PBMCs. The receptors were sampled from a human donor with aplastic anemia. CDR3s include the opening cysteine and the closing phenylalanine or tryptophan. The D gene is left open where the match is weak. Part of the rows lack a size; the others show once, few, many or a class for expanded clones.

TRBV6-5	-	many	TRBJ1-2	CASSYSGVYGYTF	TGTGCCAGCAGTTACTCGGGGGTCTATGGCTACACCTTC
TRBV20-1	TRBD1	many	TRBJ1-2	CSIRDSPAGNYGYTF	TGCAGTATCCGGGACAGCCCCGCGGGGAACTATGGCTACACCTTC
TRBV4-3	-	many	TRBJ1-6	CASSQDRVGYNSPLHF	TGCGCCAGCAGCCAAGATCGGGTGGGCTATAATTCACCCCTCCACTTT
TRBV7-8	-	once	TRBJ2-3	CASSWDNTDTQYF	TGTGCCAGCAGCTGGGACAACACAGATACGCAGTATTTT
TRBV9	-	-	TRBJ2-7	CASSVGVDFSYEQYF	TGTGCCAGCAGCGTAGGAGTGGACTTTTCCTACGAGCAGTACTTC
TRBV5-4	-	many	TRBJ2-7	CASSSSSYEQYF	TGTGCCAGCAGCTCCTCCTCCTACGAGCAGTACTTC
TRBV24-1	-	-	TRBJ2-1	CATSDGGLKYNEQFF	TGTGCCACCAGTGACGGGGGCTTGAAGTACAATGAGCAGTTCTTC
TRBV10-1	-	many	TRBJ1-2	CASSEWTEYGYTF	TGCGCCAGCAGTGAGTGGACGGAGTATGGCTACACCTTC
TRBV7-8	TRBD1	-	TRBJ1-2	CASSSFRDSMNYGYTF	TGTGCCAGCAGCTCTTTCCGGGACAGTATGAACTATGGCTACACCTTC
TRBV24-1	-	many	TRBJ1-4	CATSDPRETNEKLFF	TGTGCCACCAGTGACCCTCGAGAGACTAATGAAAAACTGTTTTTT
TRBV6-1	TRBD1	-	TRBJ1-1	CASSLRTGSNTEAFF	TGTGCCAGCAGTCTCCGGACAGGGTCGAACACTGAAGCTTTCTTT
TRBV7-2	-	many	TRBJ1-2	CASSLAPEYGYTF	TGTGCCAGCAGCTTAGCGCCGGAATATGGCTACACCTTC
TRBV20-1	-	many	TRBJ2-1	CSARVTSLGEQFF	TGCAGTGCTAGAGTAACTAGTCTCGGTGAGCAGTTCTTC
TRBV20-1	-	many	TRBJ1-1	CSAEHPLSQNTEAFF	TGCAGTGCAGAACACCCGCTGTCCCAGAACACTGAAGCTTTCTTT
TRBV7-8	-	-	TRBJ2-3	CASSLRGRGSTDTQYF	TGTGCCAGCAGCTTAAGGGGGAGGGGGAGCACAGATACGCAGTATTTT
TRBV3-1	TRBD1	many	TRBJ2-5	CASSHRGQQTQYF	TGTGCCAGCAGCCACAGGGGGCAGCAGACCCAGTACTTC
TRBV24-1	TRBD1	-	TRBJ1-5	CATSARGQGRNQPQHF	TGTGCCACCAGTGCCAGGGGACAGGGGAGGAATCAGCCCCAGCATTTT
TRBV3-1	-	-	TRBJ1-4	CASSQAGEGEKLFF	TGTGCCAGCAGCCAAGCAGGGGAGGGTGAAAAACTGTTTTTT
TRBV2	-	-	TRBJ2-7	CASSVGRRHYEQYF	TGCGCCAGCAGCGTGGGACGGAGACACTACGAGCAGTACTTC
TRBV19	TRBD1	-	TRBJ2-3	CASSSQGQGRSEQYF	TGTGCCAGTAGTTCACAAGGACAGGGAAGGAGTGAGCAGTATTTT
TRBV7-2	-	many	TRBJ2-3	CASSTRGDTQYF	TGTGCCAGCAGTACTAGGGGAGATACGCAGTATTTT
TRBV4-1	TRBD2	many	TRBJ2-5	CASSQDKRGGGETQYF	TGCGCCAGCAGCCAAGATAAACGGGGGGGTGGGGAGACCCAGTACTTC
TRBV5-1	TRBD2	many	TRBJ2-7	CASSQGLAGGLYF	TGCGCCAGCAGCCAAGGACTAGCGGGGGGATTGTACTTC
TRBV11-1	TRBD1	-	TRBJ1-1	CASSFTQGTTEAFF	TGTGCCAGCAGCTTTACACAGGGGACCACTGAAGCTTTCTTT
TRBV19	-	many	TRBJ2-1	CASSPRTVSSYNEQFF	TGTGCCAGTAGTCCCCGGACCGTGAGCTCCTACAATGAGCAGTTCTTC
TRBV29-1	TRBD1	many	TRBJ2-5	CSVEVGGLETQYF	TGCAGCGTTGAAGTAGGGGGCCTTGAGACCCAGTACTTC
TRBV9	-	many	TRBJ2-2	CASSVRGGELFF	TGTGCCAGCAGCGTACGGGGTGGGGAGCTGTTTTTT
TRBV6-1	-	many	TRBJ1-5	CASNTRGNQPQHF	TGTGCCAGCAACACGAGAGGGAATCAGCCCCAGCATTTT
TRBV7-8	TRBD2	few	TRBJ2-3	CASSQVGYGGADTQYF	TGTGCCAGCAGCCAAGTTGGATACGGGGGGGCAGATACGCAGTATTTT
TRBV7-9	TRBD1	many	TRBJ2-4	CASSSGQGERGIQYF	TGTGCCAGCAGCTCTGGACAGGGGGAGAGGGGCATTCAGTACTTC
TRBV10-2	TRBD2	many	TRBJ2-5	CASSRRLAQETQYF	TGCGCCAGCAGTCGGAGACTAGCCCAAGAGACCCAGTACTTC
TRBV7-2	-	many	TRBJ2-3	CASSPLGARTLTDTQYF	TGTGCCAGCAGCCCTCTAGGTGCTAGGACGCTCACAGATACGCAGTATTTT
TRBV30	-	few	TRBJ2-2	CAWSGAHRTGELFF	TGTGCCTGGAGCGGCGCACACCGCACCGGGGAGCTGTTTTTT
TRBV25-1	-	-	TRBJ1-6	CASSDRIPSNSPLHF	TGTGCCAGCAGTGACCGTATACCCTCCAATTCACCCCTCCACTTT